The rows below give T cell receptor beta chains drawn from one sample of a study of OX40 agonist ivuxolimab in advanced cancers. The method was immunoSEQ multiplex PCR; TCRdb's version includes in-frame clones alone and lacks a portion of them. The sample shows 65,000 to 85,000 clones, roughly four fifths of them seen only once. The sample here was CD4+ or CD8+ T cells sorted from blood, taken in a trial of the OX40 agonist ivuxolimab. The source of these receptors is an adult with an advanced solid tumor such as melanoma, head and neck, liver or kidney cancer. CDR3s leave out the opening cysteine and the closing phenylalanine or tryptophan. The order of the fields is CDR3 length, V gene, J gene, D gene, CDR3 protein. A D gene is named only where the DNA matches it firmly.

length: 16
V: TRBV7-9
J: TRBJ2-5
D: TRBD2
CDR3: ASSLEGLAGRRQETQY

length: 12
V: TRBV2
J: TRBJ2-7
D: TRBD1
CDR3: ASSAGQTYYEQY

length: 12
V: TRBV10-3
J: TRBJ2-5
D: .
CDR3: AISESLAQDTQY

length: 13
V: TRBV5-6
J: TRBJ2-6
D: .
CDR3: ASSLAGSGANVLT

length: 11
V: TRBV11-3
J: TRBJ2-7
D: TRBD1
CDR3: ASSLDRGNEQY

length: 16
V: TRBV19
J: TRBJ1-3
D: TRBD1
CDR3: ASSIYPGTGGSGNTIY

length: 12
V: TRBV30
J: TRBJ1-2
D: .
CDR3: AWSRDSSNYGYT

length: 13
V: TRBV5-1
J: TRBJ1-1
D: .
CDR3: ASSMGRQEHTEAF

length: 13
V: TRBV28
J: TRBJ1-4
D: .
CDR3: ASSPLGGWNEKLF

length: 15
V: TRBV21-1
J: TRBJ2-1
D: .
CDR3: ASSTEIGGRALDEQF

length: 13
V: TRBV25-1
J: TRBJ1-6
D: TRBD1
CDR3: ASRGGTGDNSPLH

length: 16
V: TRBV19
J: TRBJ2-6
D: TRBD2
CDR3: ASSISPGTRSGANVLT

length: 12
V: TRBV6-1
J: TRBJ2-3
D: .
CDR3: ASSIQKSTDTQY

length: 17
V: TRBV18
J: TRBJ1-3
D: .
CDR3: ASSPVSGIGDFGGNTIY

length: 14
V: TRBV19
J: TRBJ1-2
D: TRBD1
CDR3: ASSPRGGQGAYGYT

length: 13
V: TRBV6-1
J: TRBJ1-2
D: TRBD1
CDR3: ASSEAHRGSYGYT

length: 15
V: TRBV4-2
J: TRBJ1-5
D: TRBD1
CDR3: ASSQDLGQGRDQPQH

length: 10
V: TRBV6-6
J: TRBJ1-2
D: .
CDR3: ATGTGDYGYT

length: 14
V: TRBV19
J: TRBJ2-5
D: .
CDR3: ASSIEVAHPPGTQY

length: 12
V: TRBV6-5
J: TRBJ1-4
D: TRBD1
CDR3: ASSRDRLNEKLF

length: 13
V: TRBV4-3
J: TRBJ1-1
D: TRBD1
CDR3: ASSQGNRGNTEAF

length: 12
V: TRBV19
J: TRBJ1-5
D: TRBD1
CDR3: ASKTDRGNQPQH

length: 15
V: TRBV4-2
J: TRBJ1-3
D: .
CDR3: ASSQDRGDTERNTIY

length: 11
V: TRBV27
J: TRBJ2-3
D: .
CDR3: ASSPDVRDTQY

length: 12
V: TRBV18
J: TRBJ1-1
D: TRBD1
CDR3: ASSQHQGATEAF

length: 15
V: TRBV7-9
J: TRBJ2-2
D: .
CDR3: ASSLRRDKGRTGELF